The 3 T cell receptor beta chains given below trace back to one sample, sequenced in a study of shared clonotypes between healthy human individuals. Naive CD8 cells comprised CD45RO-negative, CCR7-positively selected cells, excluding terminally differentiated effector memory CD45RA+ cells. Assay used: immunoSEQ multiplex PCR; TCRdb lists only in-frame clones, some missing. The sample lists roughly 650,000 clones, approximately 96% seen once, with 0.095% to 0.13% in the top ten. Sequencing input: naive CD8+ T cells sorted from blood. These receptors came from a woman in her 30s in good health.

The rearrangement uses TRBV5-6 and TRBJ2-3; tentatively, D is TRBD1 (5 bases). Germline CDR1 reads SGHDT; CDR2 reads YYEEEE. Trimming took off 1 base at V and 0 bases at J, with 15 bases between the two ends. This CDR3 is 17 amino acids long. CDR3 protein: CASSLLLQVTSTDTQYF. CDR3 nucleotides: TGTGCCAGCAGCTTGTTGTTACAGGTCACTAGCACAGATACGCAGTATTTT.

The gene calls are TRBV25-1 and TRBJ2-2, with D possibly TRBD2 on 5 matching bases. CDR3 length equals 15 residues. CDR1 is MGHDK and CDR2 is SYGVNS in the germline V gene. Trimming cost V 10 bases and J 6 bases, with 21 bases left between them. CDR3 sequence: CAIPGKETDSGELFF. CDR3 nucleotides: TGTGCCATCCCTGGGAAAGAGACGGACTCCGGGGAGCTGTTTTTT.

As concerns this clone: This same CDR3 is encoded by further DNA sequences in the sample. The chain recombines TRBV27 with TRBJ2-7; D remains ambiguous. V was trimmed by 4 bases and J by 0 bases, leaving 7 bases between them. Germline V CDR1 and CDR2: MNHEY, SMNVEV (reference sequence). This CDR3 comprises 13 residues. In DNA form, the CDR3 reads TGTGCCAGCAGTTCCGGACCCTCCTACGAGCAGTACTTC. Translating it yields CASSSGPSYEQYF.